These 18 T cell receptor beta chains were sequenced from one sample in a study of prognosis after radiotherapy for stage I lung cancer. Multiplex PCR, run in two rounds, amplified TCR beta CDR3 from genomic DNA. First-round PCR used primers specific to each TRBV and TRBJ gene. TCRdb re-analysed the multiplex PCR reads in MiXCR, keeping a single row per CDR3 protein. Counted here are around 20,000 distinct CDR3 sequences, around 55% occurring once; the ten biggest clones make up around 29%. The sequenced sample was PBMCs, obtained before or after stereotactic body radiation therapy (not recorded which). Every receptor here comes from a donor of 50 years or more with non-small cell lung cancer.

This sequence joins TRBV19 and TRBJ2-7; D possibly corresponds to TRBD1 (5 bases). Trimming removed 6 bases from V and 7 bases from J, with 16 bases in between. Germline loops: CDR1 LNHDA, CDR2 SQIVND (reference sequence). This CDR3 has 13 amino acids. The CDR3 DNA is TGTGCCAGTAGAGGGGTTACCCGCCGGGAGCAGTACTTC. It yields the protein CASRGVTRREQYF.

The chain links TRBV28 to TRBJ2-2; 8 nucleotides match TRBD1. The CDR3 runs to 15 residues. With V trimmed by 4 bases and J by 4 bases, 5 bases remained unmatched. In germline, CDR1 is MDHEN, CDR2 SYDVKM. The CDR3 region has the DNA TGTGCCAGCAGTTCACAGGGGGTGGGCACCGGGGAGCTGTTTTTT. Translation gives CASSSQGVGTGELFF.

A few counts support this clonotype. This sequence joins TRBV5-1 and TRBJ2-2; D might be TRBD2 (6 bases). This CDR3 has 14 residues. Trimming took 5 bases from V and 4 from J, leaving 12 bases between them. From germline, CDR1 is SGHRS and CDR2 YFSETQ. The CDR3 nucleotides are TGCGCCAGCAGAAATAGCGGAGGCACCGGGGAGCTGTTTTTT. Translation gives CASRNSGGTGELFF.

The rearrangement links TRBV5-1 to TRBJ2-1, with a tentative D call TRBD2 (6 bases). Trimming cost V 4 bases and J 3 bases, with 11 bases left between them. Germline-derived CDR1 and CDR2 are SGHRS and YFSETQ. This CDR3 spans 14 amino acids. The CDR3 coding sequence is TGCGCCAGCAGCCCGGGAGTGCTCTACAATGAGCAGTTCTTC. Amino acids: CASSPGVLYNEQFF.

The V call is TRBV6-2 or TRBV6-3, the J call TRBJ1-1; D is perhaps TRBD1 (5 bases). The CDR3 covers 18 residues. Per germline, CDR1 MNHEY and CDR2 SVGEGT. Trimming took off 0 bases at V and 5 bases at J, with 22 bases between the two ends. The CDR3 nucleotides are TGTGCCAGCAGTTACTCTTCAGGGTGGGACCATGACGGGACTGAAGCTTTCTTT. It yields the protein CASSYSSGWDHDGTEAFF.

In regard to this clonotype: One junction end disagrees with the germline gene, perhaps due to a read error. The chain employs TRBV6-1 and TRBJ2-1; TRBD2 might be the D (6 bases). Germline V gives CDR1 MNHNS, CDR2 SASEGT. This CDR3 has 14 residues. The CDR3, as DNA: TGTGCCATCAGTGACCTAGCGTGCTACAATGAGCAGTTCTTC. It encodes CAISDLACYNEQFF.

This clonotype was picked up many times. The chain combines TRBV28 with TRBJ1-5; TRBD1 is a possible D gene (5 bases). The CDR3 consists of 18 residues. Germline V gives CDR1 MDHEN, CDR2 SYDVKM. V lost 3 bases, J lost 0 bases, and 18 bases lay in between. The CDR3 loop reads CASSFIPGKHYSNQPQHF. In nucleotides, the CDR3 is TGTGCCAGCAGTTTTATTCCAGGGAAACATTATAGCAATCAGCCCCAGCATTTT.

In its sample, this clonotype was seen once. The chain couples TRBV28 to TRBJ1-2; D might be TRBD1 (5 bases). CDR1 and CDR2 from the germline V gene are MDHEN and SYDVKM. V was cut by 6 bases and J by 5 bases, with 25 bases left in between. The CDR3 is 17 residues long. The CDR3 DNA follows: TGTGCCAGCAGCTCCCCGGACATGGGGTCTATTGGGTATGGCTACACCTTC. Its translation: CASSSPDMGSIGYGYTF.

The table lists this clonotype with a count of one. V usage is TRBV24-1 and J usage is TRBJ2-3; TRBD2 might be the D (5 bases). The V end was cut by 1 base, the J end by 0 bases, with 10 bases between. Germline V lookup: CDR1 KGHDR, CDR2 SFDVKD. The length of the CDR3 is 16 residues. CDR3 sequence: CATSDLGGSSTDTQYF. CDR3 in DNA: TGTGCCACCAGTGATTTAGGAGGCTCTAGCACAGATACGCAGTATTTT.

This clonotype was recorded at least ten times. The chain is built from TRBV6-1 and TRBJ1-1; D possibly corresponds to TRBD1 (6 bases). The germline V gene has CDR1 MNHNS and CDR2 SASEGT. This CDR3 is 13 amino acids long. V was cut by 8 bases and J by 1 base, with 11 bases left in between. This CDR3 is CASGEGGNTEAFF. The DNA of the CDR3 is TGTGCCAGCGGAGAGGGGGGGAACACTGAAGCTTTCTTT.

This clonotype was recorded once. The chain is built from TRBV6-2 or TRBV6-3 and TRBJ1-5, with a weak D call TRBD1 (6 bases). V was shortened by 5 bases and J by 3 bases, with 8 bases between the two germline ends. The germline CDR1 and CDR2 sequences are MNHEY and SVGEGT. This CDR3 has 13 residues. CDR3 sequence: CASSRDTNQPQHF. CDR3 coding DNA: TGTGCCAGCAGTCGGGACACCAATCAGCCCCAGCATTTT.

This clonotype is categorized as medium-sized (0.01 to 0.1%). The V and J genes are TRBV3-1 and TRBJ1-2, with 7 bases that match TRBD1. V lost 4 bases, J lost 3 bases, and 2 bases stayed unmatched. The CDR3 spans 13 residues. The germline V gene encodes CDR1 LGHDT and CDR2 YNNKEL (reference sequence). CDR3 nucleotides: TGTGCCAGCAGCCTCGACAGGGACTATGGCTACACCTTC. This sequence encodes CASSLDRDYGYTF.

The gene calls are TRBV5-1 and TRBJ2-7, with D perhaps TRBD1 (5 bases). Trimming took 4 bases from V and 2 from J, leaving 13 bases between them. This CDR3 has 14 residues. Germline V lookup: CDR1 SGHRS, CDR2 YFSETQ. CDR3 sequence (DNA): TGCGCCAGCAGCAAGACAGATCCACCCTACGAGCAGTACTTC. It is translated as CASSKTDPPYEQYF.

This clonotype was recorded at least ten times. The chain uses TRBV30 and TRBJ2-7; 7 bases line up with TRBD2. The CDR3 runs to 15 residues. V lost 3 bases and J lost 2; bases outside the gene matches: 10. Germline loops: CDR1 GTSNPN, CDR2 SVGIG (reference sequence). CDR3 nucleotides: TGTGCCTGGAGCCCCCTAGCGGTTCGAACCTACGAGCAGTACTTC. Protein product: CAWSPLAVRTYEQYF. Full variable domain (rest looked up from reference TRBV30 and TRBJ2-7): SQTIHQWPATLVQPVGSPLSLECTVEGTSNPNLYWYRQAAGRGLQLLFYSVGIGQISSEVPQNLSASRPQDRQFILSSKKLLLSDSGFYLCAWSPLAVRTYEQYFGPGTRLTVT.

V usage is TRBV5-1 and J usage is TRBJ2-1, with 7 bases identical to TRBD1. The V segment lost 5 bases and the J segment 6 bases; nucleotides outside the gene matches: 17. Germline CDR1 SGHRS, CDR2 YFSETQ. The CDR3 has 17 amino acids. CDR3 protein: CASRNRGASKGGNEQFF. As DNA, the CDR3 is TGCGCCAGCAGGAACAGGGGAGCTTCTAAAGGAGGCAATGAGCAGTTCTTC.

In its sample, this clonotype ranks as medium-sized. The DNA for the CDR3 is TGTGCCACCTTCCCCCCCATCTCGGGCTATGGCTACACCTTC. This encodes CATFPPISGYGYTF. V usage is TRBV6-2 or TRBV6-3 and J usage is TRBJ1-2; D gene unclear. The CDR3 is 14 amino acids. Trimming removed 10 bases at V and 4 bases at J, with 19 bases between. The germline gives CDR1 MNHEY, CDR2 SVGEGT.

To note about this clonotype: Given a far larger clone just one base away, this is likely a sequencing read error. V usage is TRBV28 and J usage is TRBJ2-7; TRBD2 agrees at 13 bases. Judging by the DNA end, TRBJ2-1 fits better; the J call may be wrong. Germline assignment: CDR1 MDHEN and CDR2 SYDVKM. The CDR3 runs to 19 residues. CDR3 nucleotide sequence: TGTGCCAGCAACCCGCCGGTACTAGCGGGAGGGCCCCTCTACAATGAGCAGTTCTTC. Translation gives CASNPPVLAGGPLYNEQFF.

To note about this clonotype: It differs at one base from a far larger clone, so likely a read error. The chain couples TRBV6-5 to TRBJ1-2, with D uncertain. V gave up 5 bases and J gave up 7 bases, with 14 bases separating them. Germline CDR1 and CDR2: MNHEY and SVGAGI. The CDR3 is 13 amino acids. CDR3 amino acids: CASSNPPRPGYTF. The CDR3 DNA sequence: TGTGCCAGCAGTAACCCCCCCCGTCCTGGCTACACCTTC.